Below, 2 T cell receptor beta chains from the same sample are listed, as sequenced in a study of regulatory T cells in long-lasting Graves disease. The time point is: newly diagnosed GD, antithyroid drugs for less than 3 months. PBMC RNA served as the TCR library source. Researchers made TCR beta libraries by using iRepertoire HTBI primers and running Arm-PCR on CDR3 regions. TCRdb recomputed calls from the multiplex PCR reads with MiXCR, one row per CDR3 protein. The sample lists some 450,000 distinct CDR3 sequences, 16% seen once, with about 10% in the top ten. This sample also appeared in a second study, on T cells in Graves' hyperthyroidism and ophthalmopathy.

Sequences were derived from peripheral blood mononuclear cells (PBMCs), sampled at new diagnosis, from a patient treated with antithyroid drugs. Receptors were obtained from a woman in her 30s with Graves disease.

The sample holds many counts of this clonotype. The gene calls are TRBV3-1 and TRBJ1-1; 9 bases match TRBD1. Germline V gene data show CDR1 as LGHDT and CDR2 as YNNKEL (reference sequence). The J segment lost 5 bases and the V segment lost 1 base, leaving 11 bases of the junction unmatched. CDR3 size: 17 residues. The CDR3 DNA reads TGTGCCAGCAGCCAAGGAGGGACAGGGAGGGGAAATACTGAAGCTTTCTTT. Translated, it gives CASSQGGTGRGNTEAFF.

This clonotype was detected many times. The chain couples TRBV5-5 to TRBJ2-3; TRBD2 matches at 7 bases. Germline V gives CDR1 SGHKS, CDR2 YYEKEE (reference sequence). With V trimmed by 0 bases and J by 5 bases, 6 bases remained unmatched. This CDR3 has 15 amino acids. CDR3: CASSLVWDYGDTQYF. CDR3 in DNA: TGTGCCAGCAGCTTGGTTTGGGACTATGGAGATACGCAGTATTTT.